The source of this T cell receptor beta chain is a study of identical twins. Study results and caveats: An excess of low generation probability was shown by twin-shared out-of-frame alpha sequences.

Template switching (which added a universal primer site) was used, and cDNA carried unique molecular identifiers. TCRdb reanalysed the 5' RACE reads using MiXCR and keeps one entry per CDR3 protein. Here the sample spans fewer than 350,000 distinct CDR3 sequences, about 8.9% being singletons. V gave up 3 bases and J gave up 2 bases, with 10 bases separating them. The CDR3 is made up of 14 amino acids. Germline CDR1 MDHEN, CDR2 SYDVKM. Turning to this clonotype: Its antigen is unknown.

The same sample was also used in a study of yellow fever vaccine responses in identical twins.

This clonotype originated in a woman younger than 35 in good health. V usage is TRBV28 and J usage is TRBJ2-5; D perhaps matches TRBD2 (6 bases). The sequencing input was memory (CD45RO+) T cells sorted from blood. DNA for the CDR3: TGTGCCAGCAGTTTCAAGACTAGACAAGAGACCCAGTACTTC. This codes for CASSFKTRQETQYF.